Below, one TCR beta chain is given with its context. The antigen is not known. This record comes from a study of T-cell reconstitution after alpha-beta-depleted transplantation in children. Broader study findings: Surviving recipient T cells and thymic progenitors underlay high day-60 TCRbeta diversity in some patients.

The germline V and J ends were trimmed by 5 bases and 10 bases, with 16 bases remaining between them. CDR1 and CDR2 (germline): SGHRS, YFSETQ. CDR3 size: 14 residues. The TCRbeta library was prepared with unique molecular identifiers. TCRdb redid the calling of the PCR reads with MiXCR, one entry per CDR3 protein. This sample has hundreds of thousands of distinct CDR3 sequences, with over 10% found just once. Sequenced material: PBMCs, taken before TCRalphabeta/CD19-depleted stem cell transplant. The chain couples TRBV5-1 to TRBJ1-6, with no clear D. The receptor's source is a girl aged 2 to 9 with congenital amegakaryocytic thrombocytopenia, due to receive a stem cell transplant. Here the CDR3 reads CASSLDEGSSPLHF. The CDR3 DNA sequence: TGCGCCAGCAGTCTCGACGAGGGTTCCTCACCCCTCCACTTT.